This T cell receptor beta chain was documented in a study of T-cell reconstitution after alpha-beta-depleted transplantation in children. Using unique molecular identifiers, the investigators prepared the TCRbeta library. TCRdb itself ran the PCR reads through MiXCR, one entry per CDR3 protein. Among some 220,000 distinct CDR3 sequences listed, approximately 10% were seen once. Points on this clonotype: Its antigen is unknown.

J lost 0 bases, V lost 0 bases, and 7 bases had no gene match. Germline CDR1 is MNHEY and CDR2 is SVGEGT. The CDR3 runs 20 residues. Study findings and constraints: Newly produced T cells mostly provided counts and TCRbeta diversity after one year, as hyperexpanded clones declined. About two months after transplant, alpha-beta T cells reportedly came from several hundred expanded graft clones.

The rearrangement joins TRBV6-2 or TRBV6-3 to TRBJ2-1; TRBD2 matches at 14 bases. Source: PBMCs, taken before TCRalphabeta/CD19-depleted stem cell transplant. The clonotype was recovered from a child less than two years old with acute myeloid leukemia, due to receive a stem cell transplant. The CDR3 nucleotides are TGTGCCAGCAGTTACTCCGCGCAGGGGACTAGCGGGGGCTCCTACAATGAGCAGTTCTTC. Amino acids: CASSYSAQGTSGGSYNEQFF.